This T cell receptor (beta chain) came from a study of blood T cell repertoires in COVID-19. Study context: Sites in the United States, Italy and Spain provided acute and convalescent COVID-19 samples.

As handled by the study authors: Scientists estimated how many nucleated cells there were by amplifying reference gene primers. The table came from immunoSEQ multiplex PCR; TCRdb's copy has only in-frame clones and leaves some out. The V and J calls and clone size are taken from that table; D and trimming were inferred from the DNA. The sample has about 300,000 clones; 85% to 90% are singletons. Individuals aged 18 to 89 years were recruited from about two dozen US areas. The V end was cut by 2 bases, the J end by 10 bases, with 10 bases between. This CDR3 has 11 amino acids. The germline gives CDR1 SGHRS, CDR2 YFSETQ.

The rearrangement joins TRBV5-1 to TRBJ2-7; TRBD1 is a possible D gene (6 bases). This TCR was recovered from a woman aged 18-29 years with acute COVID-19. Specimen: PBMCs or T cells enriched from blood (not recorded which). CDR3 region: CASSLNREQYF. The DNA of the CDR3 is TGCGCCAGCAGCTTAAACAGGGAACAGTACTTC.